This passage covers 9 T cell receptor beta chains from one sample sequenced in a study of sequential checkpoint blockade in melanoma. Measured with immunoSEQ multiplex PCR; TCRdb has only the in-frame clones, and not every one. The sample includes about 37,000 clones, 84% of them seen just once. Treatment noted: randomized to nivolumab then ipilimumab (arm A) or the reverse (arm B). The material sequenced was CD8+ T cells sorted from blood (inferred from file names), taken from a patient given nivolumab and ipilimumab in sequence. The receptors come from a human donor with melanoma.

The chain has TRBV6-1 and TRBJ2-1; 7 bases fit TRBD2. The length of the CDR3 is 14 residues. CDR1 is MNHNS and CDR2 is SASEGT in the germline V gene. Unmatched junction bases numbered 4, after V lost 1 base and J lost 7 bases. This chain's CDR3 is CASSEGTSVNEQFF. The CDR3 nucleotides are TGTGCCAGCAGTGAAGGAACTAGCGTTAATGAGCAGTTCTTC.

The CDR3 here is CASSPQGRDGGNEQFF. For the CDR3, the DNA is TGTGCCAGCAGTCCGCAGGGGAGGGATGGGGGCAATGAGCAGTTCTTC. This chain uses TRBV27 with TRBJ2-1; possibly TRBD2 for D (7 bases). The CDR3 covers 16 residues. Germline V gene sequence: CDR1 MNHEY, CDR2 SMNVEV (reference sequence). Trimming removed 5 bases from V and 6 bases from J, with 20 bases in between.

The rearrangement uses TRBV25-1 and TRBJ2-7, with TRBD2 matching 11 bases. The V and J ends lost 3 bases and 6 bases, in that order; junction bases with no gene match: 10. The germline CDR1 and CDR2 sequences are MGHDK and SYGVNS. CDR3 length equals 16 residues. The CDR3 nucleotides are TGTGCCAGCAGTGAGGCCCGACTAGCGGGGAATGGCGAGCAGTACTTC. This translates into CASSEARLAGNGEQYF.

The chain links TRBV7-9 to TRBJ2-1; 8 bases align to TRBD1. The germline V gene encodes CDR1 SEHNR and CDR2 FQNEAQ (reference sequence). The CDR3 sequence is 14 residues long. The trim removed 3 bases at V and 9 bases at J, leaving 7 bases unmatched. In DNA form, the CDR3 reads TGTGCCAGCAGCTTCGGACAGGGAAGGGCTGAGCAGTTCTTC. Its protein is CASSFGQGRAEQFF.

In this sample, this clone turned up a few times. V is TRBV19 and J is TRBJ2-1; 8 bases agree with TRBD2. CDR1 is LNHDA and CDR2 is SQIVND in the germline V gene (reference sequence). The length of the CDR3 is 16 residues. V was pared by 5 bases and J by 4 bases, with 10 bases of the junction left unmatched. CDR3 region: CASSGGVAGKYNEQFF. CDR3 DNA: TGTGCCAGTAGTGGGGGTGTAGCGGGGAAATACAATGAGCAGTTCTTC.

The chain carries TRBV9 and TRBJ2-7, with D maybe TRBD2 (5 bases). Trimming took 0 bases from V and 0 from J, leaving 19 bases between them. Germline V CDR1 and CDR2: SGDLS, YYNGEE. The CDR3 is made up of 18 amino acids. The CDR3: CASSVGLPGIRSSYEQYF. The CDR3 DNA follows: TGTGCCAGCAGCGTAGGGCTTCCCGGGATTAGGAGCTCCTACGAGCAGTACTTC. The whole variable domain, filled in from reference TRBV9 and TRBJ2-7, reads DSGVTQTPKHLITATGQRVTLRCSPRSGDLSVYWYQQSLDQGLQFLIQYYNGEERAKGNILERFSAQQFPDLHSELNLSSLELGDSALYFCASSVGLPGIRSSYEQYFGPGTRLTVT.

Note on this clone: Other DNA variants within this sample encode the same CDR3. The V call is TRBV4-1, the J call TRBJ2-7, with 12 bases lining up with TRBD2. CDR3 length: 15 amino acids. The V segment lost 4 bases and the J segment 1 base; nucleotides outside the gene matches: 2. From germline, CDR1 is MGHRA and CDR2 YSYEKL. The CDR3 DNA is TGCGCCAGCAGCCTCGGACTAGCGGGGTCCTACGAGCAGTACTTC. Its translation: CASSLGLAGSYEQYF.

This clone was recorded once. V is TRBV27 and J is TRBJ2-6, with D uncertain. V lost 3 bases to trimming and J lost 0 bases, with 6 bases between them. Germline V lookup: CDR1 MNHEY, CDR2 SMNVEV (reference sequence). This CDR3 is 15 amino acids long. Here the CDR3 reads CASSFIGSGANVLTF. CDR3 coding DNA: TGTGCCAGCAGTTTTATCGGCTCTGGGGCCAACGTCCTGACTTTC.

The chain links TRBV7-3 to TRBJ2-1, with 9 positions matching TRBD2. The CDR3 loop spans 15 amino acids. With V trimmed by 5 bases and J by 5 bases, 7 bases remained unmatched. The germline gives CDR1 SGHTA, CDR2 FQGTGA. In DNA form, the CDR3 reads TGTGCCAGCAGCATCCTTGGCGGGAGGGACAATGAGCAGTTCTTC. It is translated as CASSILGGRDNEQFF.